Below, 18 T cell receptor beta chains from the same sample are listed, as sequenced in a study of beta chain features in type 1 diabetes. Expressed TCRB transcripts were sequenced, since all the RNA that had been isolated was reverse transcribed. Libraries were prepared by immunoSEQ multiplex PCR; TCRdb keeps only in-frame clonotypes and omits some of them. The sample holds 150,000 to 190,000 clones; under 9.5% are singletons and the top ten take approximately 0.69%. The sequenced sample was central memory CD4+ T cells from blood. These receptors were collected from a man aged 18 to 35 in good health.

In its sample, this clone was seen a few times. The chain uses TRBV2 and TRBJ1-5, with 9 bases aligning to TRBD1. V lost 6 bases, J lost 2 bases, and 11 bases stayed unmatched. This CDR3 is 17 amino acids long. Germline V gene data show CDR1 as SNHLY and CDR2 as FYNNEI. The CDR3 here is CASRTGTGRSGNQPQHF. The CDR3 DNA sequence: TGTGCCAGCAGGACCGGGACAGGGAGATCGGGCAATCAGCCCCAGCATTTT.

CDR3 loop: CASSHRGTSGANVLTF. The CDR3 nucleotides are TGTGCCAGCAGCCACCGGGGAACCTCTGGGGCCAACGTCCTGACTTTC. This chain joins TRBV7-9 and TRBJ2-6, with TRBD2 as a possible D gene (5 bases). The germline V gene encodes CDR1 SEHNR and CDR2 FQNEAQ (reference sequence). This CDR3 comprises 16 residues. V lost 5 bases and J lost 0, with 11 bases in between.

In this sample, this clone turned up a few times. V is TRBV5-1 and J is TRBJ2-1; 9 bases map to TRBD1. CDR3 length: 15 residues. The J segment lost 4 bases and the V segment lost 4 bases, leaving 6 bases of the junction unmatched. Germline values: CDR1 SGHRS, CDR2 YFSETQ. The CDR3 coding sequence is TGCGCCAGCAGCGCCGGGACAGGGCTTTACAATGAGCAGTTCTTC. It translates to CASSAGTGLYNEQFF.

This clone was detected many times. The genes are TRBV7-2 and TRBJ2-1; 7 bases are shared with TRBD2. The V gene's germline CDR1 is SGHTA and CDR2 FQGNSA. This CDR3 is built from 16 residues. V lost 5 bases and J lost 0; bases outside the gene matches: 7. The CDR3 reads CASSLWGGSSYNEQFF. The CDR3 DNA sequence: TGTGCCAGCAGCCTGTGGGGGGGGAGCTCCTACAATGAGCAGTTCTTC.

This clone was observed a handful of times. V and J are TRBV28 and TRBJ1-1; D is ambiguous. The CDR3 runs 11 residues. The germline V gene has CDR1 MDHEN and CDR2 SYDVKM. The germline V and J ends were trimmed by 8 bases and 0 bases, with 4 bases remaining between them. The DNA of the CDR3 is TGTGCCAGCCTTTTGAACACTGAAGCTTTCTTT. It is translated as CASLLNTEAFF.

The chain couples TRBV6-5 to TRBJ2-7; TRBD1 matches at 9 bases. Looked up from germline, CDR1 is MNHEY and CDR2 is SVGAGI. Trimming at V came to 8 bases and at J to 2 bases, leaving 4 bases not matched to a gene. The CDR3 is made up of 13 amino acids. The CDR3, as DNA: TGTGCCAGCCGGGACAGGGTAACCTACGAGCAGTACTTC. Its translation: CASRDRVTYEQYF.

This clone was recorded many times. The chain links TRBV29-1 to TRBJ2-7, with D possibly matching TRBD1 (6 bases). CDR1 SQVTM and CDR2 ANQGSEA come from the germline V gene. The germline V and J ends were trimmed by 7 bases and 2 bases, with 12 bases remaining between them. CDR3 size: 12 residues. The CDR3 DNA reads TGCAGCGGGGGGCCGACAGCCTACGAGCAGTACTTC. Encoded protein: CSGGPTAYEQYF.

CDR3 sequence: CASSLSLLHSVLQGQFF. The CDR3 DNA sequence: TGTGCCAGCAGCTTAAGTCTCTTACACTCGGTCCTACAGGGGCAGTTCTTC. The chain is built from TRBV7-2 and TRBJ2-1; the D gene is possibly TRBD1 (6 bases). The CDR3 has 17 residues. Germline-derived CDR1 and CDR2 are SGHTA and FQGNSA. V was cut by 2 bases and J by 12 bases, with 26 bases left in between. Looking up the rest from reference TRBV7-2 and TRBJ2-1 gives the full variable domain: GAGVSQSPSNKVTEKGKDVELRCDPISGHTALYWYRQSLGQGLEFLIYFQGNSAPDKSGLPSDRFSAERTGGSVSTLTIQRTQQEDSAVYLCASSLSLLHSVLQGQFFGPGTRLTVL.

This clone showed up just a few times. The genes are TRBV28 and TRBJ2-3; the D gene is possibly TRBD1 (6 bases). Germline CDR1 MDHEN, CDR2 SYDVKM. The CDR3 runs to 14 residues. Trimming took off 5 bases at V and 4 bases at J, with 13 bases between the two ends. In nucleotides, the CDR3 is TGTGCCAGCAGTCAGATTACAGGGCCAGATACGCAGTATTTT. Translating it yields CASSQITGPDTQYF.

The chain employs TRBV19 and TRBJ2-7, with no clear D. The CDR3 is made up of 15 amino acids. Germline values: CDR1 LNHDA, CDR2 SQIVND (reference sequence). V lost 7 bases, J lost 0 bases, and 16 bases lay in between. The CDR3 nucleotides are TGTGCCAGTAACGCGCTAGGCCTCAGCTCCTACGAGCAGTACTTC. Amino acid sequence: CASNALGLSSYEQYF.

This clone was seen more than once but under ten times. CDR3 sequence: CASSLMGQGYGYTF. The CDR3 coding sequence is TGTGCCAGCAGCCTGATGGGACAGGGGTATGGCTACACCTTC. The rearrangement links TRBV7-9 to TRBJ1-2; TRBD1 aligns across 10 bases. Germline assignment: CDR1 SEHNR and CDR2 FQNEAQ (reference sequence). The CDR3 extends over 14 amino acids. The V and J ends lost 5 bases and 5 bases, in that order; junction bases with no gene match: 5.

The chain couples TRBV4-3 to TRBJ2-3; D is undetermined. V shed 0 bases and J shed 2 bases, with 6 bases lying between them. Germline CDR1 is LGHNA and CDR2 is YSLEER. The CDR3 is 14 amino acids. CDR3 bases: TGCGCCAGCAGCCAAGAAACAGCCACAGATACGCAGTATTTT. Its protein is CASSQETATDTQYF.

This CDR3 is CASSLTSGGNGDTQYF. The CDR3 DNA sequence: TGCGCCAGCAGCTTGACATCGGGGGGGAATGGAGATACGCAGTATTTT. The V and J genes are TRBV5-1 and TRBJ2-3, with 8 bases fitting TRBD2. This CDR3 region has 16 residues. Unmatched junction bases numbered 9, after V lost 1 base and J lost 5 bases. In germline, CDR1 is SGHRS, CDR2 YFSETQ.

The chain uses TRBV28 and TRBJ1-5; 7 positions match TRBD1. The CDR3 has 15 residues. J gave up 6 bases and V 6 bases, and 11 bases lay outside the gene matches. The V gene's germline CDR1 is MDHEN and CDR2 SYDVKM. For the CDR3, the DNA is TGTGCCAGCAGCTACCAGACAGGGCTTGGTCAGCCCCAGCATTTT. It is translated as CASSYQTGLGQPQHF. The whole variable domain, filled in from reference TRBV28 and TRBJ1-5, reads DVKVTQSSRYLVKRTGEKVFLECVQDMDHENMFWYRQDPGLGLRLIYFSYDVKMKEKGDIPEGYSVSREKKERFSLILESASTNQTSMYLCASSYQTGLGQPQHFGDGTRLSIL.

The CDR3 loop is CASSYGQGGEKLFF. The DNA for the CDR3 is TGTGCCAGCAGCTACGGACAGGGAGGGGAAAAACTGTTTTTT. The rearrangement uses TRBV2 and TRBJ1-4; 8 positions agree with TRBD1. Germline loops: CDR1 SNHLY, CDR2 FYNNEI. The CDR3 has 14 residues. The ends lost 6 bases at V and 8 bases at J; junction bases unmatched: 8.

A few counts support this clone. This chain uses TRBV9 with TRBJ1-3, with D maybe TRBD1 (5 bases). CDR3 length: 17 amino acids. Germline values: CDR1 SGDLS, CDR2 YYNGEE. V lost 5 bases, J lost 0 bases, and 18 bases lay in between. The CDR3 spells CASSEDPTGNSGNTIYF. In nucleotides, the CDR3 is TGTGCCAGCAGTGAAGACCCTACAGGCAACTCTGGAAACACCATATATTTT. Based on the CDR3 plus reference TRBV9 and TRBJ1-3, the full variable domain is DSGVTQTPKHLITATGQRVTLRCSPRSGDLSVYWYQQSLDQGLQFLIQYYNGEERAKGNILERFSAQQFPDLHSELNLSSLELGDSALYFCASSEDPTGNSGNTIYFGEGSWLTVV.

This clone has only a few counts. V is TRBV5-4 and J is TRBJ1-4; no firm D call. Looked up from germline, CDR1 is SGHNT and CDR2 is YYREEE (reference sequence). Trimming took 4 bases from V and 1 from J, leaving 14 bases between them. The CDR3 is made up of 16 amino acids. CDR3 sequence: CASSPGPGRTNEKLFF. The DNA for the CDR3 is TGTGCCAGCAGCCCCGGCCCGGGAAGAACTAATGAAAAACTGTTTTTT. Full variable domain (remainder filled in from reference TRBV5-4 and TRBJ1-4): ETGVTQSPTHLIKTRGQQVTLRCSSQSGHNTVSWYQQALGQGPQFIFQYYREEENGRGNFPPRFSGLQFPNYSSELNVNALELDDSALYLCASSPGPGRTNEKLFFGSGTQLSVL.

J is TRBJ2-1 and V is TRBV4-2; 10 nucleotides agree with TRBD1. V gave up 4 bases and J gave up 4 bases; unmatched junction bases: 4. CDR1 and CDR2 from the germline V gene are LGHNA and YNFKEQ. The CDR3 runs to 15 residues. Written as DNA, the CDR3 is TGTGCCAGCAGCCCCGGGACAGGGGCTTACAATGAGCAGTTCTTC. It specifies CASSPGTGAYNEQFF.